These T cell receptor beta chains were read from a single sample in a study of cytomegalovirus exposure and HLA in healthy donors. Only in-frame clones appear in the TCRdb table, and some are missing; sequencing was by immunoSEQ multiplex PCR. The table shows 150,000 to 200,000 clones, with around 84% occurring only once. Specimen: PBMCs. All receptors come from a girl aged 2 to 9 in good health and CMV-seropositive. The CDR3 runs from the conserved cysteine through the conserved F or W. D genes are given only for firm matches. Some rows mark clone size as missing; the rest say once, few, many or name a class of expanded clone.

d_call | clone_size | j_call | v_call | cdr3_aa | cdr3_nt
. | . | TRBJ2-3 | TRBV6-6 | CASIDSSTDTQYF | TGTGCCAGCATCGACAGTAGCACAGATACGCAGTATTTT
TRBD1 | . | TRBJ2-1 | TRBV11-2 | CASRFGQGRHNEQFF | TGTGCCAGCAGATTCGGACAGGGGAGGCACAATGAGCAGTTCTTC
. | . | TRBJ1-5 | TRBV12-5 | CASGAYSNQPQHF | TGTGCTAGTGGAGCTTATAGCAATCAGCCCCAGCATTTT
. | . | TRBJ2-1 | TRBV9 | CASSVLTPGSYNEQFF | TGTGCCAGCAGCGTATTGACACCGGGGTCCTACAATGAGCAGTTCTTC
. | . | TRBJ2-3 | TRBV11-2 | CASSLRLARSGLTDTQYF | TGTGCCAGCAGCTTACGGCTGGCGAGATCGGGTCTCACAGATACGCAGTATTTT
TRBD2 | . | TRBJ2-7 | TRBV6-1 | CASSEGWGGGTYEQYF | TGTGCCAGCAGTGAAGGGTGGGGCGGGGGTACCTACGAGCAGTACTTC
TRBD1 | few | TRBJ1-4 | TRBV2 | CASGRDRVPNEKLFF | TGTGCCAGCGGTAGGGACAGGGTCCCTAATGAAAAACTGTTTTTT
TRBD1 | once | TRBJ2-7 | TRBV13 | CASSFLDRVYEQYF | TGTGCCAGCAGCTTCTTGGACAGGGTATACGAGCAGTACTTC
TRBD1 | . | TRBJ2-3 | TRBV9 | CASSVESDRGSDTQYF | TGTGCCAGCAGCGTAGAGAGTGACAGGGGGTCAGATACGCAGTATTTT
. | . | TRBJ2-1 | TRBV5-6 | CASLGLLGNDEQFF | TGTGCCAGCCTGGGACTCCTAGGGAACGATGAGCAGTTCTTC
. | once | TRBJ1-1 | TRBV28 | CASRESGAGTEAFF | TGTGCCAGCAGGGAATCAGGGGCGGGCACTGAAGCTTTCTTT
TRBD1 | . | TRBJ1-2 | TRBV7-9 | CASSLTGDVGYTF | TGTGCCAGCAGCCTGACAGGGGACGTTGGCTACACCTTC
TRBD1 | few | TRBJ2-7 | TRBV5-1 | CASSPGQKYEQYF | TGCGCCAGCAGCCCGGGACAGAAATACGAGCAGTACTTC
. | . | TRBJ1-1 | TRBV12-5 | CAGLTWEDTEAFF | TGTGCTGGATTGACCTGGGAGGACACTGAAGCTTTCTTT
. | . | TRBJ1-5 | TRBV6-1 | CASSEIREARQPQHF | TGTGCCAGCAGTGAAATCAGGGAAGCACGGCAGCCCCAGCATTTT
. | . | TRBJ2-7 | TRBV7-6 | CASSPRGDKSSYEQYF | TGTGCCAGCAGCCCCCGGGGAGACAAAAGCTCCTACGAGCAGTACTTC
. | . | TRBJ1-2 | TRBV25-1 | CASSITGYGYTF | TGTGCCAGCAGTATCACAGGGTATGGCTACACCTTC
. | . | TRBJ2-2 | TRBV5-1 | CASNWLGAGELFF | TGCGCCAGCAATTGGTTGGGAGCCGGGGAGCTGTTTTTT
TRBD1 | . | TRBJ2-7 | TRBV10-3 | CAISGRDSYEQYF | TGTGCCATCAGTGGCCGGGACAGCTACGAGCAGTACTTC
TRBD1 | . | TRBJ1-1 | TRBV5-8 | CASSLTGTGRDLEGAFF | TGTGCCAGCAGCTTAACCGGGACAGGGCGGGATCTGGAAGGAGCTTTCTTT
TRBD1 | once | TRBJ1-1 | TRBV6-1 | CASVRGPGATEAFF | TGTGCCAGCGTCAGGGGGCCAGGGGCCACTGAAGCTTTCTTT
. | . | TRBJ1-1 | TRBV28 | CASSYGQDTEAFF | TGTGCCAGCAGTTACGGCCAGGACACTGAAGCTTTCTTT
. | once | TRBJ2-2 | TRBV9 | CASSLPEGGELFF | TGTGCCAGCAGCCTCCCTGAGGGCGGGGAGCTGTTTTTT
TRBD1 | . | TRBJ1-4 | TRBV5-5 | CASTPGTGVPTYEKLFF | TGTGCCAGCACCCCCGGGACAGGGGTCCCAACTTATGAAAAACTGTTTTTT
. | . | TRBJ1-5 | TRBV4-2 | CASSQDRSRNQPQHF | TGTGCCAGCAGCCAAGATCGTAGTCGCAATCAGCCCCAGCATTTT
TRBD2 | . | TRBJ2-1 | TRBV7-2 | CASSLARISIQLREGNEQFF | TGTGCCAGCAGCTTAGCGCGGATCTCCATTCAACTAAGGGAGGGGAATGAGCAGTTCTTC
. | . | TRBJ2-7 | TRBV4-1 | CASSQAVASYEQYF | TGCGCCAGCAGCCAAGCTGTGGCCTCCTACGAGCAGTACTTC
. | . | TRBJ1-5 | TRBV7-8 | CASSLVESRRNQPQHF | TGTGCCAGCAGCTTAGTGGAGAGCCGACGCAATCAGCCCCAGCATTTT
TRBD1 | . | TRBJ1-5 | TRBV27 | CASSRDSNQPQHF | TGTGCCAGCAGTCGGGACAGTAATCAGCCCCAGCATTTT
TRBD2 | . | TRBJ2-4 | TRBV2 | CANSEARPTSGSVLAKNIQYF | TGTGCCAACAGTGAAGCCAGGCCGACTAGCGGGAGTGTCCTAGCCAAAAACATTCAGTACTTC
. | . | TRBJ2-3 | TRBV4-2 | CASSPEGVDTQYF | TGTGCCAGCAGCCCCGAGGGGGTTGATACGCAGTATTTT
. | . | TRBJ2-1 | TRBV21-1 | CASSKTRQVSSYNEQFF | TGTGCCAGCAGCAAAACTCGTCAGGTAAGCTCCTACAATGAGCAGTTCTTC
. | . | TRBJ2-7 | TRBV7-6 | CASSLQQGQWYEQYF | TGTGCCAGCAGCTTACAGCAGGGGCAATGGTACGAGCAGTACTTC
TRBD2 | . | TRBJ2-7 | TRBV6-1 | CASSTRELEQYF | TGTGCCAGCAGTACGCGGGAGCTCGAGCAGTACTTC
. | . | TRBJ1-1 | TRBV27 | CASSLVPPPREAFF | TGTGCCAGCAGTTTGGTCCCCCCCCCTCGGGAAGCTTTCTTT
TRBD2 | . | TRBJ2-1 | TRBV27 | CASSRASGRINEQFF | TGTGCCAGCAGTCGAGCTAGCGGGAGGATCAATGAGCAGTTCTTC
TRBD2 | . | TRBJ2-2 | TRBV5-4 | CATREGYHTGELFF | TGTGCCACCCGGGAGGGTTATCACACCGGGGAGCTGTTTTTT
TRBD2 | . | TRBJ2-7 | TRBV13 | CASSIEREGQHEQYF | TGTGCCAGCAGCATCGAGCGGGAGGGACAACACGAGCAGTACTTC
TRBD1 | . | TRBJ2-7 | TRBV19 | CASPGQESYEQYF | TGTGCCAGTCCGGGACAGGAGTCCTACGAGCAGTACTTC
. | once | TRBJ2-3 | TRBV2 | CATQGGGTDTQYF | TGTGCCACACAGGGAGGGGGCACAGATACGCAGTATTTT
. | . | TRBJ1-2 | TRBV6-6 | CASSAQGLMAYGYTF | TGTGCCAGCAGTGCTCAGGGGTTAATGGCCTATGGCTACACCTTC
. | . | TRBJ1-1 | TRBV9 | CASSVVGRGAATEAFF | TGTGCCAGCAGCGTAGTTGGGCGGGGAGCTGCCACTGAAGCTTTCTTT
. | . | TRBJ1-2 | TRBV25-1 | CASMGAAYGYTF | TGTGCCAGCATGGGGGCTGCCTATGGCTACACCTTC
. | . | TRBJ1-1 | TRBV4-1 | CASRRQRNTEAFF | TGCGCCAGCAGACGACAGAGGAACACTGAAGCTTTCTTT
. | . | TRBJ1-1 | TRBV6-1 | CASLRQVQGGTEAFF | TGTGCCAGCCTGCGGCAGGTTCAAGGGGGCACTGAAGCTTTCTTT
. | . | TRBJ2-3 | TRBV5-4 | CASSLGLVSTDTQYF | TGTGCCAGCAGCTTGGGACTAGTTTCCACAGATACGCAGTATTTT
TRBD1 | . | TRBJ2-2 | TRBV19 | CASSSTGAGELFF | TGTGCCAGTAGTTCAACAGGGGCCGGGGAGCTGTTTTTT
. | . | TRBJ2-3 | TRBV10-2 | CASSEGRGEANRATQYF | TGCGCCAGCAGTGAGGGCAGGGGCGAAGCAAATCGCGCTACGCAGTATTTT